This record concerns one TCR beta chain sequence. At least ten counts were recorded for this clonotype. What antigen it recognizes has not been identified. No quality values exist for individual bases; no much larger clone is one base distant. These data are taken from a study of Graves' ophthalmopathy and Graves' hyperthyroidism (dated by TCRdb to the late 2010s). As for the study more broadly: Peripheral blood samples were taken at the time of initial diagnosis, before any treatment was given. To tell Graves' ophthalmopathy apart from Graves' hyperthyroidism, and to predict which patients would progress to ophthalmopathy, the study relied on TCR beta repertoire signatures. In total, 135 blood samples were TCR-sequenced: around 42 ophthalmopathy, under 85 hyperthyroidism and 17 hyperthyroidism-to-ophthalmopathy patients. To explore V-J signatures that separate ophthalmopathy from hyperthyroidism, a discovery set of about a hundred patients was enrolled, consisting of approximately 44 with ophthalmopathy and roughly 60 with stable hyperthyroidism. An independent validation cohort comprised some 19 hyperthyroidism patients and about 16 patients who later progressed from hyperthyroidism to ophthalmopathy. In five to seven hyperthyroidism patients, T-cell repertoires of thyroid tissue and blood were compared. After sampling, hyperthyroidism patients received methimazole starting at 30 mg daily, and ophthalmopathy patients received high-dose intravenous methylprednisolone. On the study overall, not on this receptor specifically: Ophthalmopathy was separated from stable hyperthyroidism by the 13-signature model with about 85% sensitivity and less than 82% specificity in cross-validation and with 80%/75% in the test set. No statistical method was used to predetermine the sample size, and group allocation was not hidden from the investigators. In validation, the model predicted ophthalmopathy progression with about 71% sensitivity and 72.22% specificity; some 13 predicted patients were CT-confirmed with GO in a median of around 6.5 months. Among expanded thyroid clonotypes with frequency above 0.001, most also showed up in blood, which suggests that blood repertoires may reflect the thyroid immune response.

Ophthalmopathy patients were characterized by moderately to severely active disease, a Clinical Activity Score of at least 3, a NOSPECS grade of at least 4, and a disease duration under 3 months. Patients were excluded if they had other autoimmune diseases, uncontrolled infections, pregnancy or lactation. Diagnosis was based on clinical symptoms, serum thyroxine, TRAb, thyroid ultrasound and orbital computed tomography. Ficoll-Paque density gradient centrifugation was used to isolate PBMCs from 8.5 to 10 ml of fresh peripheral blood. Total RNA was extracted using Trizol reagent, and RNA quality was checked on an Agilent 2100 Bioanalyzer. For repertoire sequencing, TCR beta CDR3 regions were amplified from RNA transcripts. A first-round RT-PCR used HTBI primers with the Qiagen OneStep RT-PCR kit, followed by a second-round multiplex PCR, size selection and purification. The libraries underwent paired-end sequencing with 100 bp reads on an Illumina HiSeq2000. As for the original processing: SOAPnuke was used for read processing, and reads with adapters, uncalled bases, a mean Phred below 15, or no exact constant-primer or identifier match were discarded. High-quality paired reads were merged with COPE v1.2.5. Clonotypes were defined as unique nucleotide sequences and were aligned to IMGT TRB V, D and J references using MiTCR v1.1. Analysis was restricted to V-J combinations with a frequency above 0.0001, which covered 98% to 99.2% of repertoires. A TCR clonal expansion and chaos score per V-J combination was defined as the ratio of F50 clonal expansion to chaos observed in the TCRdist matrix. Welch's t-statistics and random forest were used to narrow the features down to 10 to 15 V-J combinations, which were then fed into a naive Bayes classifier. The similarity between thyroid and blood repertoires was quantified using the Morisita-Horn index. The public reads were quality trimmed at Q25 with fastp and then assembled into clones with MiXCR by TCRdb, keeping productive beta chains. Each CDR3 protein gets just one entry, which takes the most common genes and DNA from the rows behind it. It is TCRdb's table, rather than the study itself, that gives the V and J calls and clone size. The sample records 200,000 to 250,000 distinct CDR3 sequences, around 50% of which are singletons. The biggest ten clones account for less than 50% of the sample.

The germline V gene gives CDR1 as KGHDR and CDR2 as SFDVKD. V was cut back by 0 bases and J by 4 bases, leaving a gap of 17 bases between them. The CDR3 measures 18 amino acids from cysteine to phenylalanine. Of the read, only the CDR3 DNA is kept; its 54 bases are in frame from base 1. The sample was peripheral blood. The sequence was obtained from an adult man with Graves' ophthalmopathy. This chain joins TRBV24-1 to TRBJ2-2; perhaps TRBD1 is the D gene, with 5 bases matching. The DNA reads TGTGCCACCAGTGATTTGAAAGGGGCAGGGCCCCCCACCGGGGAGCTGTTTTTT. This sequence encodes CATSDLKGAGPPTGELFF.